Presented here are 16 T cell receptor beta chains from one specimen sequenced in a study of blood T cell repertoires in COVID-19. Some clones are missing from TCRdb's copy, which holds only in-frame ones; the method was immunoSEQ multiplex PCR. The sample records fewer than 500,000 clones, just over 85% being singletons. The specimen was peripheral blood. The origin of the receptors is a woman in her 30s with active or convalescent COVID-19.

This clone was seen a handful of times. The chain has TRBV19 and TRBJ1-6, with D perhaps TRBD1 (5 bases). CDR3 length: 14 residues. Per the germline V gene, CDR1 is LNHDA and CDR2 is SQIVND (reference sequence). V was clipped by 4 bases and J by 6 bases, with 10 bases between them. The CDR3 sequence: CASSTYRFNSPLHF. The CDR3, as DNA: TGTGCCAGTAGTACATACAGGTTTAATTCACCCCTCCACTTT.

The chain recombines TRBV19 with TRBJ2-1, with 8 bases fitting TRBD2. Trimming removed 3 bases from V and 6 bases from J; junction bases left unmatched: 7. This CDR3 contains 15 residues. CDR1 and CDR2 (germline): LNHDA, SQIVND (reference sequence). Here the CDR3 reads CASSMASGLANEQFF. The CDR3 bases are TGTGCCAGTAGTATGGCGAGTGGACTAGCCAATGAGCAGTTCTTC.

This chain joins TRBV24-1 and TRBJ2-1, with a possible D match to TRBD1 (6 bases). Germline assignment: CDR1 KGHDR and CDR2 SFDVKD. V lost 2 bases and J lost 6, with 13 bases in between. This CDR3 is built from 15 residues. The CDR3 region has the DNA TGTGCCACCAGTGATTCAGGGGCCCTGCGCAATGAGCAGTTCTTC. Amino acid sequence: CATSDSGALRNEQFF.

The rearrangement links TRBV11-2 to TRBJ1-2; perhaps TRBD1 as D (6 bases). Trimming pared 1 base from V and 4 bases from J, leaving 16 bases between. The CDR3 totals 16 residues. Germline V lookup: CDR1 SGHAT, CDR2 FQNNGV. The CDR3: CASSLVQGQGSYGYTF. CDR3 bases: TGTGCCAGCAGCTTAGTCCAGGGGCAGGGTTCCTATGGCTACACCTTC.

The chain carries TRBV20-1 and TRBJ2-7; D possibly corresponds to TRBD1 (5 bases). V was pared by 6 bases and J by 9 bases, with 9 bases between. This CDR3 is built from 9 residues. Per the germline V gene, CDR1 is DFQATT and CDR2 is SNEGSKA (reference sequence). CDR3 sequence reads: CSAGVRQYF. CDR3 sequence (DNA): TGCAGTGCAGGGGTTCGGCAGTACTTC.

V usage is TRBV7-2 and J usage is TRBJ1-1, with D possibly matching TRBD1 (5 bases). CDR1 is SGHTA and CDR2 is FQGNSA in the germline V gene. V was shortened by 5 bases and J by 4 bases, with 11 bases between the two germline ends. The CDR3 spans 13 residues. For the CDR3, the DNA is TGTGCCAGCAGCATTAAGGGGTCCACTGAAGCTTTCTTT. Its protein is CASSIKGSTEAFF.

In this sample, this clone turned up once. The J gene is TRBJ2-2, the V gene TRBV5-4; 7 bases agree with TRBD2. Looked up from germline, CDR1 is SGHNT and CDR2 is YYREEE (reference sequence). There are 14 residues in the CDR3. The V segment lost 4 bases and the J segment 6 bases; nucleotides outside the gene matches: 6. CDR3 protein: CASSTGTTSGELFF. In nucleotides, the CDR3 is TGTGCCAGCAGCACCGGGACTACATCCGGGGAGCTGTTTTTT.

This sequence joins TRBV19 and TRBJ1-2, with 11 bases identical to TRBD1. The CDR3 extends over 15 amino acids. V shed 2 bases, J shed 6 bases, and the junction held 5 bases outside the gene matches. The germline CDR1 and CDR2 sequences are LNHDA and SQIVND (reference sequence). The CDR3, as DNA: TGTGCCAGTAGTATATGGACAGGGGGCGATCATGGCTACACCTTC. Amino acid sequence: CASSIWTGGDHGYTF.

As concerns this clone: Germline is not matched at one junction end, which may reflect a read error. The chain's CDR3 is CASTQDSHNEQFF. As DNA, the CDR3 is TGCGCCAGCACCCAAGATTCTCACAATGAGCAGTTCTTC. V usage is TRBV4-1 and J usage is TRBJ2-1; D uncertain. Germline CDR1 and CDR2: MGHRA and YSYEKL. The CDR3 runs 13 residues.

This clone was seen a single time. This chain connects TRBV3-1 (or the pseudogene TRBV3-2) to TRBJ2-5; D gene unclear. CDR3 size: 14 residues. V was shortened by 1 base and J by 5 bases, with 11 bases between the two germline ends. Germline CDR1 reads LGHDT; CDR2 reads YNNKEL (reference sequence). The CDR3 DNA sequence: TGTGCCAGCAGCCAAGGAGTGTCTTCTGAGACCCAGTACTTC. Its translation is CASSQGVSSETQYF.

The chain links TRBV5-1 to TRBJ2-5; weak D call: TRBD1 (5 bases). The V gene's germline CDR1 is SGHRS and CDR2 YFSETQ. The CDR3 runs to 15 residues. Trimming pared 4 bases from V and 5 bases from J, leaving 18 bases between. CDR3 in amino acids: CASSRQLGRAETQYF. CDR3 in DNA: TGCGCCAGCAGCCGGCAATTGGGCAGGGCTGAGACCCAGTACTTC.

The chain has TRBV6-1 and TRBJ1-5; tentative D call: TRBD1 (6 bases). The germline V gene encodes CDR1 MNHNS and CDR2 SASEGT. Trimming removed 0 bases at V and 1 base at J, with 10 bases between. The CDR3 extends over 16 amino acids. The CDR3 region is CASSEAGGASNQPQHF. The CDR3 bases are TGTGCCAGCAGTGAAGCAGGGGGAGCGAGCAATCAGCCCCAGCATTTT.

This chain links TRBV2 with TRBJ1-1, with 8 nucleotides matching TRBD1. The junction had 5 bases not matched to a gene; V was cut back by 0 bases and J by 5 bases. Germline V gives CDR1 SNHLY, CDR2 FYNNEI. There are 15 residues in the CDR3. CDR3 region: CASSEAHQGATEAFF. In DNA, the CDR3 is TGTGCCAGCAGTGAAGCCCATCAGGGGGCTACTGAAGCTTTCTTT.

The chain links TRBV18 to TRBJ2-7; 9 bases are a match to TRBD1. Germline values: CDR1 KGHSH, CDR2 LQKENI. This CDR3 has 14 residues. After removal of 5 bases from V and 4 bases from J, the junction contained 6 bases not matched to a gene. The CDR3 protein is CASSTTGTGYEQYF. The CDR3 nucleotides read TGTGCCAGCTCAACAACCGGGACAGGGTACGAGCAGTACTTC.

This rearrangement joins TRBV6-5 to TRBJ1-2; tentatively, D is TRBD1 (6 bases). The ends were cut back, 2 bases at V and 3 bases at J, with 13 bases in the middle. Germline V gene sequence: CDR1 MNHEY, CDR2 SVGAGI. CDR3 length equals 15 residues. The CDR3 region is CASSYTSTGYYGYTF. The CDR3 nucleotides are TGTGCCAGCAGTTACACCTCGACAGGATACTATGGCTACACCTTC.

The V gene is TRBV5-8, the J gene TRBJ1-4; D is ambiguous. Germline loops: CDR1 SGHTS, CDR2 YDEGEE. The length of the CDR3 is 14 residues. V lost 5 bases to trimming and J lost 11 bases, with 19 bases between them. CDR3 amino acids: CASSFGLGAGKLFF. CDR3 nucleotide sequence: TGTGCCAGCAGTTTTGGACTGGGTGCGGGTAAACTGTTTTTT.